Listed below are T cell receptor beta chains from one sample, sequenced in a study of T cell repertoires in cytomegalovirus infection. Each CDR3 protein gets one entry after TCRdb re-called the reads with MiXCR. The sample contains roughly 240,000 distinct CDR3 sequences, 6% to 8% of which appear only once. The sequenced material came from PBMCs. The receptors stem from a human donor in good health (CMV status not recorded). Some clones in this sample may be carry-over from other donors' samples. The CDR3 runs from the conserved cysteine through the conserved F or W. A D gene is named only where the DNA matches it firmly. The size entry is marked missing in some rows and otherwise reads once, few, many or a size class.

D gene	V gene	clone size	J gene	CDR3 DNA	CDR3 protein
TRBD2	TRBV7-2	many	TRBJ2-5	TGTGCCAGCAGCTCCCGGTGGGGGGGGGGAGTAGAGACCCAGTACTTC	CASSSRWGGGVETQYF
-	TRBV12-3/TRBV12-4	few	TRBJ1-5	TGTGCCAGCAGTAGTCTAGAGGGCAATCAGCCCCAGCATTTT	CASSSLEGNQPQHF
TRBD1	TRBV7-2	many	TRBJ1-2	TGTGCCAGCAGCTTACGGCTAGGGGGCAGGGCTGGTGTCTATGGCTACACCTTC	CASSLRLGGRAGVYGYTF
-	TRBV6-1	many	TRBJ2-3	TGTGCCAGCCGGGACTGGGAGGGGGGAGATACGCAGTATTTT	CASRDWEGGDTQYF
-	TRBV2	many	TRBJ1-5	TGTGCCAGCAGGGGGGAGGGGTCCGTACATAGCAATCAGCCCCAGCATTTT	CASRGEGSVHSNQPQHF
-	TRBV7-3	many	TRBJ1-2	TGTGCCAGCAGCTCGGGGCAGGAAGGCTACACCTTC	CASSSGQEGYTF
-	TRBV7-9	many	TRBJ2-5	TGTGCCAGCAGCTCCTTCGGGCAGCCCGAGACCCAGTACTTC	CASSSFGQPETQYF
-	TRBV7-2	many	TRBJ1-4	TGTGCCAGCAGCCGTTGGCCCCCTGAAAAACTGTTTTTT	CASSRWPPEKLFF
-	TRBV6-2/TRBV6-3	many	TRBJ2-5	TGTGCCAGCAGTTACTCGCGCAGGGGGACTGGTGAGACCCAGTACTTC	CASSYSRRGTGETQYF
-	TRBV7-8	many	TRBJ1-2	TGTGCCAGCAGCTACCGGACGGGCTACGGGGGCTACACCTTC	CASSYRTGYGGYTF
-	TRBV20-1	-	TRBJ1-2	TGCAGTGCTAGGATTTTGGATTATGGCTACACCTTC	CSARILDYGYTF
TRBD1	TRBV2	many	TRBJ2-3	TGTGCCAGTCGACAGGGCAACACAGATACGCAGTATTTT	CASRQGNTDTQYF
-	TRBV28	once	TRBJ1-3	TGTGCCAGCAGTGCTCGGGACGGGGGTTACTCTGGAAACACCATATATTTT	CASSARDGGYSGNTIYF
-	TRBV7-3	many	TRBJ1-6	TGTGCCAGCAGCTTCATACAGGGATCACCCCTCCACTTT	CASSFIQGSPLHF
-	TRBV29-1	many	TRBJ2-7	TGCAGCGTTGAAAGGGGTGACTCCTACGAGCAGTACTTC	CSVERGDSYEQYF
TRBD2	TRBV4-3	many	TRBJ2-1	TGCGCCAGCAGCCAAGCACAAGCGGGGGGGGATGAGCAGTTCTTC	CASSQAQAGGDEQFF
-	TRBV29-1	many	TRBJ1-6	TGCAGCGCCGGGGACGGAACTAATTCACCCCTCCACTTT	CSAGDGTNSPLHF
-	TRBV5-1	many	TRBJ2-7	TGCGCCAGCAGCTTGGAGGGCAGCCACGAGCAGTACTTC	CASSLEGSHEQYF
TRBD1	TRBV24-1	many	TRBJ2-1	TGTGCCACCAGTGATCCGGGACAGGGCTTGGATGAGCAGTTCTTC	CATSDPGQGLDEQFF
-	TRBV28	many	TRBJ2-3	TGTGCCAGCAGGGAGGGGGCAGATACGCAGTATTTT	CASREGADTQYF
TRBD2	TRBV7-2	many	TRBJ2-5	TGTGCCAGCAGCTTTGGACTAGTAGAGACCCAGTACTTC	CASSFGLVETQYF
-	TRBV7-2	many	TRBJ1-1	TGTGCCAGCAGCCATCAGTACACTGAAGCTTTCTTT	CASSHQYTEAFF
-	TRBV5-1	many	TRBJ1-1	TGCGCCAGCAGCTTATCTACAGGGATGGGCACTGAAGCTTTCTTT	CASSLSTGMGTEAFF
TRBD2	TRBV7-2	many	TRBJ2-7	TGTGCCAGCAGCCCGGGACTAGCGGCCTACGAGCAGTACTTC	CASSPGLAAYEQYF
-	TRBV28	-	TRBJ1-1	TGTGCCAGCAGTTTGGGGGGACTTCGGTACACTGAAGCTTTCTTT	CASSLGGLRYTEAFF
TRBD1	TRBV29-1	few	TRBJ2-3	TGCAGCGTTGAAGATGGGGGCAGGGGGCGGGATACGCAGTATTTT	CSVEDGGRGRDTQYF
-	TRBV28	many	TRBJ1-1	TGTGCCAGCAGTACTCCCTTGGGGCAGAACACTGAAGCTTTCTTT	CASSTPLGQNTEAFF
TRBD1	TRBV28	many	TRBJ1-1	TGTGCCAGCAGTCCTGTGACAGGGGGATATAACACTGAAGCTTTCTTT	CASSPVTGGYNTEAFF
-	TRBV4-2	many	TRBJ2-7	TGTGCCAGCAGCCAAGCGGGAACTCACAGATCCTACGAGCAGTACTTC	CASSQAGTHRSYEQYF
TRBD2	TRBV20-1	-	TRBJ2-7	TGCAGTGCTCTTAAGCGGGGCCCTGACGAGCAGTACTTC	CSALKRGPDEQYF
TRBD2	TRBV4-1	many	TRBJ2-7	TGCGCCAGCAGGAATCAGCGGGGGGGCTACGAGCAGTACTTC	CASRNQRGGYEQYF
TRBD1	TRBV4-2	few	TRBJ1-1	TGTGCCAGCAGCCAGGGACAGCGAAGGGCTGAAGCTTTCTTT	CASSQGQRRAEAFF
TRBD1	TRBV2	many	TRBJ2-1	TGTGCCAGCAGGCGGGACAGGGGCGACAATGAGCAGTTCTTC	CASRRDRGDNEQFF
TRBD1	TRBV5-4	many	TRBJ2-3	TGTGCCAGCAGCGGCCGGGACAGGGTTGCTGATACGCAGTATTTT	CASSGRDRVADTQYF
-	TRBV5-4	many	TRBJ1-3	TGTGCCAGCAGACCCAACCCTACGAGCTCTGGAAACACCATATATTTT	CASRPNPTSSGNTIYF
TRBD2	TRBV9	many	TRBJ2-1	TGTGCCAGCAGCGTAGTGGCGGGGGTATACAATGAGCAGTTCTTC	CASSVVAGVYNEQFF
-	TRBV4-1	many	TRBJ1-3	TGCGCCAGCAGCCAAGTTCTGGGCACCATATATTTT	CASSQVLGTIYF
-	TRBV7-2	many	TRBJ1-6	TGTGCCAGCAGCTCGAGGCGGGGGGGGGGTTTTAGCTCCTATAATTCACCCCTCCACTTT	CASSSRRGGGFSSYNSPLHF
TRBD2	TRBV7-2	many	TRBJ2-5	TGTGCCAGCAGCTTAAACAGCGGGGGAGCATTGGAGACCCAGTACTTC	CASSLNSGGALETQYF
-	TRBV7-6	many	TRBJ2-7	TGTGCCAGCAGCTTAAGCCCCCGAGCCTACGAGCAGTACTTC	CASSLSPRAYEQYF
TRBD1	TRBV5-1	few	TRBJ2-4	TGCGCCAGCAGCTTGTGGGGACAGGGAGACATTCAGTACTTC	CASSLWGQGDIQYF
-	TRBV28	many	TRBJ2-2	TGTGCCAGCAATTCCCTCCTCACGGACAGCCTCACCGGGGAGCTGTTTTTT	CASNSLLTDSLTGELFF
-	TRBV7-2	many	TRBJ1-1	TGTGCCAGCAGCTTACTTACTGAAGCTTTCTTT	CASSLLTEAFF
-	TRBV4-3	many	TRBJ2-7	TGCGCCAGCAGCCAAGATTACCGGACAATCCCCGAGCAGTACTTC	CASSQDYRTIPEQYF
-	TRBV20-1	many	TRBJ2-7	TGCAGTGCTAGATTCCGGGGAAGGGGAAGCAACGAGCAGTACTTC	CSARFRGRGSNEQYF
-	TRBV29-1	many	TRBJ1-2	TGCAGCGGACACGCGAACTATGGCTACACCTTC	CSGHANYGYTF
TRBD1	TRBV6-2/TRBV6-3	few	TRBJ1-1	TGTGCCAGCAGTTCCCCGGGACAGGGTTTGAACACTGAAGCTTTCTTT	CASSSPGQGLNTEAFF
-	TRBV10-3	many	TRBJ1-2	TGTGCCATCACCACTGACAGGTCGGAGCCTATCGACTATGGCTACACCTTC	CAITTDRSEPIDYGYTF
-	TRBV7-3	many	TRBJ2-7	TGTGCCAGCAGCTCGAACCATAGCTCCTACGAGCAGTACTTC	CASSSNHSSYEQYF
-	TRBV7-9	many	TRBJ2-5	TGTGCCAGCAGTTCGGGACGAGACTACCAAGAAGAGACCCAGTACTTC	CASSSGRDYQEETQYF
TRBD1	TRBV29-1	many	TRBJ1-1	TGCAGCTCTTGGACAGGGCTGAAAGCTTTCTTT	CSSWTGLKAFF